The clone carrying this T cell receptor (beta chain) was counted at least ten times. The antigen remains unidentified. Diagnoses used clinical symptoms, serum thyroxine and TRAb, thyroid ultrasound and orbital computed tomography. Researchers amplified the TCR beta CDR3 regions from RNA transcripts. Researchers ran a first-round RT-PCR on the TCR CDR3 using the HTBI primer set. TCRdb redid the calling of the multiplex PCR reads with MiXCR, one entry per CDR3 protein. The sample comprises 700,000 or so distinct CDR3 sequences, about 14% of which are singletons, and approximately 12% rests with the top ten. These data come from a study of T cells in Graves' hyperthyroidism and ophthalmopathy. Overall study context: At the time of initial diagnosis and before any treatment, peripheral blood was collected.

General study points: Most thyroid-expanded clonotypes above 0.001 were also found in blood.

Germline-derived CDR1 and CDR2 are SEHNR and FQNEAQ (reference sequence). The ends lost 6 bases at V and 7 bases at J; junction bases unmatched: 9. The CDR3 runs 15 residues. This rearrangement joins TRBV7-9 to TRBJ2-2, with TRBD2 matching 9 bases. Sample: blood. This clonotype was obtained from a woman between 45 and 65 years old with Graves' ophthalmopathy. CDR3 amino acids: CASRHSGTSFGELFF. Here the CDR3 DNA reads TGTGCCAGCAGACACTCCGGGACTAGCTTCGGGGAGCTGTTTTTT.